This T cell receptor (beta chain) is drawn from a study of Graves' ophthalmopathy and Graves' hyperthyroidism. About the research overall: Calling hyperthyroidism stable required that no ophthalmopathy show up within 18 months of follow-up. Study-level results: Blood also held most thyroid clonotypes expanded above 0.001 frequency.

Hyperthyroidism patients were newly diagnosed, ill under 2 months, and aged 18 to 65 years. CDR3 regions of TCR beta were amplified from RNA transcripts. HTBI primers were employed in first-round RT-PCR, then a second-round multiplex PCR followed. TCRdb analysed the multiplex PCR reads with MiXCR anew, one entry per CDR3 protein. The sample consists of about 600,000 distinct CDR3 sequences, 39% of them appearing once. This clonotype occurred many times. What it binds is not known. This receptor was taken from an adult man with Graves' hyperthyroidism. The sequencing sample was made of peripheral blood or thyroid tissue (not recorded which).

The CDR3 sequence is CSARDPVTGSPGELFF. In nucleotides, the CDR3 is TGCAGTGCTAGAGATCCGGTGACAGGGTCTCCCGGGGAGCTGTTTTTT. The chain uses TRBV20-1 and TRBJ2-2, with TRBD1 identical over 7 bases. The ends lost 0 bases at V and 6 bases at J; junction bases unmatched: 10. This CDR3 spans 16 amino acids. Germline assignment: CDR1 DFQATT and CDR2 SNEGSKA (reference sequence).